This TCR beta chain came from a study of T cells in Graves' hyperthyroidism and ophthalmopathy. Thyroid ultrasound and orbital computed tomography, with clinical symptoms and serum thyroxine and TRAb, informed diagnoses. Regions amplified from RNA transcripts were the TCR beta CDR3 regions. In the first-round RT-PCR of the TCR CDR3, the HTBI primer set was used. TCRdb re-called the multiplex PCR reads through MiXCR, storing one row per CDR3 protein. This sample carries about 350,000 distinct CDR3 sequences, 14% of them seen once, and the ten largest clones take approximately 25%. This clonotype was observed a few times. CDR1 and CDR2 (germline): DFQATT, SNEGSKA (reference sequence). This CDR3 is built from 14 residues. V lost 8 bases and J lost 6; bases outside the gene matches: 9.

Sequencing was carried out using blood. The chain uses TRBV20-1 and TRBJ2-3; 12 bases fit TRBD2. The receptor's source is a woman in her twenties or thirties with Graves' hyperthyroidism. CDR3 DNA: TGCAGTCCATTCAGGACTAGCGGGATGGATACGCAGTATTTT. Protein sequence: CSPFRTSGMDTQYF.